This T cell receptor (beta chain) was observed in a study of identical twins. Whole-study findings and limits: Beta out-of-frame sequences displayed a weaker excess of sharing between twins. Models underpredicted monozygotic twin sharing of out-of-frame TCR alpha. The abundant beta clonotypes from cord blood had fewer insertions, and memory repertoires had none of this. Low generation probability was overrepresented in out-of-frame alpha sequences shared by twins.

In TCRdb, the 5' RACE reads were re-called with MiXCR into one record per CDR3 protein. The sample records 1.5 million or so distinct CDR3 sequences, about 32% being singletons. V lost 5 bases to trimming and J lost 4 bases; unmatched junction nucleotides: 7. CDR1 is SGHAT and CDR2 is FQDESV in the germline V gene (reference sequence). There are 16 residues in the CDR3. For this clonotype: Its antigen is not identified.

The sample consisted of cord blood. J is TRBJ2-2 and V is TRBV11-1, with 10 nucleotides matching TRBD2. This TCR was recovered from a newborn girl in good health. The CDR3 region has the DNA TGTGCCAGCAGCCTTCCGATAGCGGGGGGCACCGGGGAGCTGTTTTTT. This translates into CASSLPIAGGTGELFF.